This is a list of T cell receptor beta chains from one sample in a study of PD-L1 blockade in urothelial cancer. Measured with immunoSEQ multiplex PCR; TCRdb has only the in-frame clones, and not every one. The top ten clones hold approximately 8% of a sample with 1,300 or so clones, less than 45% of them seen once. Material: tumor tissue, obtained before atezolizumab (anti-PD-L1) treatment. These receptors came from a man aged 55 to 69 with urothelial cancer. CDR3s include the opening cysteine and the closing phenylalanine or tryptophan. Fields, in order: J gene, clone size, D gene, V gene, CDR3 protein, CDR3 DNA. The D gene is left open where the match is weak. Only some rows state a clone size, as once, few, many or a class for expanded clones.

TRBJ1-6,few,-,TRBV6-4,CASSDRHNSPLHF,TGTGCCAGCAGTGACCGGCATAATTCACCCCTCCACTTT
TRBJ2-5,large,-,TRBV6-8,CASSPEKETQYF,TGTGCCAGCAGTCCCGAGAAGGAGACCCAGTACTTC
TRBJ2-1,-,TRBD2,TRBV14,CASSQGLAGVYNEQFF,TGTGCCAGCAGCCAAGGGTTAGCGGGGGTATACAATGAGCAGTTCTTC
TRBJ2-7,-,-,TRBV19,CASQLGGGGYEQYF,TGTGCCTCCCAGCTTGGGGGTGGGGGCTACGAGCAGTACTTC
TRBJ2-3,-,TRBD1,TRBV18,CASSPRKLRDRETDTQYF,TGTGCCAGCTCACCACGGAAGTTGCGGGACAGGGAAACAGATACGCAGTATTTT
TRBJ2-7,few,-,TRBV5-1,CASSLTAGALYEQYF,TGCGCCAGCAGCTTGACCGCTGGGGCCCTCTACGAGCAGTACTTC
TRBJ1-5,-,-,TRBV19,CASSRGPGEPQHF,TGTGCCAGTAGTAGGGGTCCCGGGGAGCCCCAGCATTTT
TRBJ2-3,-,TRBD1,TRBV29-1,CSVHWTGGPDTQYF,TGCAGCGTCCACTGGACAGGGGGGCCAGATACGCAGTATTTT
TRBJ2-1,-,-,TRBV19,CASKLDRSSYNEQFF,TGTGCCAGTAAACTGGACCGAAGCTCCTACAATGAGCAGTTCTTC
TRBJ2-7,few,-,TRBV6-8,CASSGDSGTGSYEQYF,TGTGCCAGCAGTGGGGATTCCGGGACGGGCTCCTACGAGCAGTACTTC
TRBJ1-6,few,-,TRBV18,CASSSDRNSPLHF,TGTGCCAGCTCGTCCGACAGGAATTCACCCCTCCACTTT
TRBJ1-1,-,-,TRBV28,CATYVRRTQNTEAFF,TGTGCCACCTACGTTCGGAGGACACAGAACACTGAAGCTTTCTTT
TRBJ1-5,-,-,TRBV30,CAWSRDVNQPQHF,TGTGCCTGGAGTAGAGATGTCAATCAGCCCCAGCATTTT
TRBJ1-2,few,-,TRBV18,CASSPDNYGYTF,TGTGCCAGCTCACCAGATAACTATGGCTACACCTTC
TRBJ2-2,few,-,TRBV11-3,CASSNEREYGTGELFF,TGTGCCAGCAGCAACGAACGGGAGTACGGGACCGGGGAGCTGTTTTTT
TRBJ2-3,few,TRBD2,TRBV28,CATTSGRGRRTDTQYF,TGTGCCACCACCTCGGGCCGCGGGAGACGCACAGATACGCAGTATTTT
TRBJ2-6,-,-,TRBV29-1,CSVEEGGSGANVLTF,TGCAGCGTTGAAGAAGGAGGCTCTGGGGCCAACGTCCTGACTTTC
TRBJ1-4,few,TRBD1,TRBV19,CASRSGTGDLGLFF,TGTGCCAGTAGATCCGGGACAGGGGATTTGGGTCTGTTTTTT
TRBJ2-1,large,-,TRBV9,CASSPRLGRNEQFF,TGTGCCAGCAGCCCCCGACTAGGGAGGAATGAGCAGTTCTTC
TRBJ2-5,few,TRBD2,TRBV6-8,CAISLVLAEETQYF,TGTGCCATCAGCCTGGTACTAGCGGAAGAGACCCAGTACTTC
TRBJ1-1,-,-,TRBV5-1,CASSWAMTGGTEAFF,TGCGCCAGCAGCTGGGCCATGACGGGAGGCACTGAAGCTTTCTTT
TRBJ2-7,few,-,TRBV6-8,CASSSHDSSYEQYF,TGTGCCAGCAGTTCTCACGACAGCTCCTACGAGCAGTACTTC
TRBJ2-2,medium-sized,TRBD2,TRBV6-8,CASSYGSGGAGELFF,TGTGCCAGCAGTTACGGTAGCGGGGGGGCAGGGGAGCTGTTTTTT
TRBJ1-6,medium-sized,-,TRBV2,CASSEAAGPKNSPLHF,TGTGCCAGCAGTGAGGCGGCGGGACCTAAGAATTCACCCCTCCACTTT
TRBJ2-2,-,TRBD1,TRBV5-1,CASSPIRQGGTGELFF,TGCGCCAGCAGCCCCATTCGACAGGGCGGCACCGGGGAGCTGTTTTTT
TRBJ1-2,-,TRBD1,TRBV19,CASSIQAPGTGGNYGYTF,TGTGCCAGTAGTATACAGGCCCCCGGGACAGGGGGCAACTATGGCTACACCTTC
TRBJ1-5,-,-,TRBV4-1,CASSQAGGPVQPQHF,TGCGCCAGCAGCCAAGCTGGCGGGCCCGTGCAGCCCCAGCATTTT
TRBJ1-3,-,-,TRBV5-1,CASSPTWGGTTSGNTIYF,TGCGCCAGCAGCCCTACCTGGGGGGGTACGACCTCTGGAAACACCATATATTTT
TRBJ2-3,few,-,TRBV7-5,CASSLGASGTPTDTQYF,TGTGCCAGCAGCTTGGGGGCTAGCGGGACTCCCACAGATACGCAGTATTTT
TRBJ1-5,-,-,TRBV6-8,CASSEESVQPQHF,TGTGCCAGCAGTGAGGAGTCCGTGCAGCCCCAGCATTTT
TRBJ1-1,-,TRBD1,TRBV6-8,CASSYSGTGGTEAFF,TGTGCCAGCAGTTACTCGGGGACAGGGGGCACTGAAGCTTTCTTT
TRBJ1-6,-,TRBD1,TRBV18,CASSRDRGDSPLHF,TGTGCCAGCTCACGGGACAGGGGAGATTCACCCCTCCACTTT
TRBJ2-6,-,-,TRBV6-7,CASSEQEGRTGANVLTF,TGTGCCAGCAGTGAACAGGAAGGTAGGACTGGGGCCAACGTCCTGACTTTC
TRBJ1-1,-,-,TRBV6-1,CASSEDGNRANTEAFF,TGTGCCAGCAGTGAAGATGGGAATCGAGCGAACACTGAAGCTTTCTTT
TRBJ1-2,few,-,TRBV6-7,CASSPGGDYGYTF,TGTGCCAGCAGCCCGGGCGGTGACTATGGCTACACCTTC
TRBJ1-6,-,-,TRBV25-1,CASSEPGGNRSPLHF,TGTGCCAGCAGTGAACCTGGCGGGAATAGATCACCCCTCCACTTT
TRBJ2-7,-,TRBD1,TRBV7-6,CASSATGVPYEQYF,TGTGCCAGCAGCGCGACAGGGGTTCCCTACGAGCAGTACTTC
TRBJ2-7,large,TRBD2,TRBV11-3,CASSSTMTSVYEQYF,TGTGCCAGCAGCTCGACCATGACTAGCGTTTACGAGCAGTACTTC
TRBJ2-7,-,TRBD2,TRBV28,CASSPQGLAGEEQYF,TGTGCCAGCAGTCCACAGGGACTAGCGGGGGAGGAGCAGTACTTC
TRBJ1-1,once,-,TRBV19,CASSIARLSTEAFF,TGTGCCAGTAGTATTGCCAGACTGAGCACTGAAGCTTTCTTT
TRBJ2-5,few,-,TRBV9,CASSLRGAGAETQYF,TGTGCCAGCAGCCTCCGGGGAGCCGGAGCGGAGACCCAGTACTTC
TRBJ2-5,few,-,TRBV11-3,CASSPRGELSQETQYF,TGTGCCAGCAGCCCACGGGGAGAGCTGTCTCAAGAGACCCAGTACTTC
TRBJ1-1,-,-,TRBV12-5,CASGLVRAFSGEAFF,TGTGCTAGTGGTTTGGTTCGGGCATTCTCGGGTGAAGCTTTCTTT
TRBJ1-2,-,-,TRBV25-1,CASSESASASGYTF,TGTGCCAGCAGTGAATCAGCCAGTGCGAGCGGCTACACCTTC
TRBJ1-1,-,-,TRBV18,CASSRLKQENTEAFF,TGTGCCAGCTCACGCCTCAAACAGGAGAACACTGAAGCTTTCTTT
TRBJ1-5,few,-,TRBV28,CASSFRGAGQPQHF,TGTGCCAGCAGTTTCCGGGGGGCTGGGCAGCCCCAGCATTTT
TRBJ2-1,medium-sized,TRBD2,TRBV11-3,CASSPGTSAYNEQFF,TGTGCCAGCAGCCCCGGGACTAGCGCTTACAATGAGCAGTTCTTC
TRBJ1-1,once,-,TRBV5-1,CASSFLSQANTEAFF,TGCGCCAGCAGCTTCTTATCACAGGCGAACACTGAAGCTTTCTTT
TRBJ2-1,few,TRBD1,TRBV11-3,CASSLDPPGQGRNEQFF,TGTGCCAGCAGCTTAGACCCACCGGGACAGGGCCGGAATGAGCAGTTCTTC
TRBJ2-3,-,-,TRBV15,CATSRDLASSDPGADTQYF,TGTGCCACCAGCAGAGATCTGGCTAGCAGTGATCCGGGGGCGGATACGCAGTATTTT
TRBJ1-1,few,-,TRBV1,CASSQDVVRGTEAFF,TGCGCCAGCAGCCAAGATGTAGTTCGGGGCACTGAAGCTTTCTTT
TRBJ1-2,few,TRBD1,TRBV6-8,CASRGQGVSSGYTF,TGTGCCAGCAGGGGACAGGGGGTTTCCTCTGGCTACACCTTC
TRBJ2-7,-,-,TRBV18,CASSPPDSVGYEQYF,TGTGCCAGCTCACCACCGGACAGTGTAGGCTACGAGCAGTACTTC
TRBJ2-3,-,-,TRBV4-1,CASSVSYGDTQYF,TGCGCCAGCAGCGTATCTTACGGAGATACGCAGTATTTT